This T cell receptor beta chain came from a study of cytomegalovirus exposure and HLA in healthy donors. Study-wide points: The study listed 164 cytomegalovirus-associated TCR beta chains. The study assumed roughly uniform donor sequencing depth for presence/absence analyses. Indistinguishable V segments such as TRBV6-2 and TRBV6-3 were excluded.

This PCR relied on a set of 60 Vbeta primers and 13 Jbeta primers. The method was immunoSEQ multiplex PCR; TCRdb's version includes in-frame clones alone and lacks a portion of them. Of around 80,000 clones in the sample, roughly a tenth were seen once. After removal of 4 bases from V and 5 bases from J, the junction contained 10 bases not matched to a gene. CDR1 and CDR2 (germline): SGHNT, YYREEE (reference sequence). The CDR3 totals 15 residues. This clone came up a few times. Its antigen is currently unknown. This TCR was recovered from a man in his fifties or sixties in good health and CMV-seropositive. The chain employs TRBV5-4 and TRBJ2-5; 8 positions agree with TRBD1. The specimen was PBMCs. This CDR3 is CASSNRGQGSETQYF. In DNA, the CDR3 is TGTGCCAGCAGCAACAGAGGACAGGGTTCGGAGACCCAGTACTTC.